This T cell receptor (beta chain) was documented in a study of blood T cell repertoires in COVID-19. Profiled with immunoSEQ multiplex PCR; TCRdb holds only in-frame clones, not every one. Seen here are 150,000 to 200,000 clones, under 90% observed once, and the top ten hold about 3.4%. The CDR3 spans 13 residues. Germline CDR1 and CDR2: GTSNPN and SVGIG (reference sequence). V lost 0 bases to trimming and J lost 5 bases, with 7 bases between them. What was sequenced was PBMCs or T cells enriched from blood (not recorded which). This TCR was sampled from a woman aged 60-70 years who had recovered from COVID-19. J is TRBJ1-4 and V is TRBV30; D gene uncertain. In nucleotides, the CDR3 is TGTGCCTGGAGTGTGGGCAGCAATGAAAAACTGTTTTTT. Encoded protein: CAWSVGSNEKLFF.